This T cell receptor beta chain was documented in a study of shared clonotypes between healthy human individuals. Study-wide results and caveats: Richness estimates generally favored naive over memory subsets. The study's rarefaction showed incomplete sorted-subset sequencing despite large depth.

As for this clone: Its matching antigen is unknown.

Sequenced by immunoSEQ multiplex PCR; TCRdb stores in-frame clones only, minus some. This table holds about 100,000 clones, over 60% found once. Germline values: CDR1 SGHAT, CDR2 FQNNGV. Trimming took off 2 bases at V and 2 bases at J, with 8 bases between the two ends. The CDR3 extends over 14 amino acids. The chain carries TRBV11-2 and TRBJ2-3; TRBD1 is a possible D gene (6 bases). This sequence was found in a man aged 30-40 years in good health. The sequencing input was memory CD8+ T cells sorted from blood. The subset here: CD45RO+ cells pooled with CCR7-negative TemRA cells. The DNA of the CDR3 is TGTGCCAGCAGCTTAACAGGGTCCACAGATACGCAGTATTTT. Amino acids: CASSLTGSTDTQYF.